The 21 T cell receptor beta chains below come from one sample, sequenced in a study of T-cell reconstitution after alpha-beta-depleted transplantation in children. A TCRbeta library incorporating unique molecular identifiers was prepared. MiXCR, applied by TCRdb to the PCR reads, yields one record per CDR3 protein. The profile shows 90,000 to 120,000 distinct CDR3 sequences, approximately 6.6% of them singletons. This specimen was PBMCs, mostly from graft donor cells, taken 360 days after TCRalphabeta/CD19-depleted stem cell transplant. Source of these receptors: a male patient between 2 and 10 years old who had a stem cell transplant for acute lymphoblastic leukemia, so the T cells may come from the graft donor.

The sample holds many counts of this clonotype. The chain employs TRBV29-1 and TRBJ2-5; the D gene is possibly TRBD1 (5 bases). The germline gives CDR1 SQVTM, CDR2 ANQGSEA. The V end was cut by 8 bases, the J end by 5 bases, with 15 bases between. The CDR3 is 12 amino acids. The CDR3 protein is CSSKPWGETQYF. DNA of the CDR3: TGCAGCTCCAAGCCGTGGGGCGAGACCCAGTACTTC. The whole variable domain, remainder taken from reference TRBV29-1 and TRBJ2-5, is SAVISQKPSRDICQRGTSLTIQCQVDSQVTMMFWYRQQPGQSLTLIATANQGSEATYESGFVIDKFPISRPNLTFSTLTVSNMSPEDSSIYLCSSKPWGETQYFGPGTRLLVL.

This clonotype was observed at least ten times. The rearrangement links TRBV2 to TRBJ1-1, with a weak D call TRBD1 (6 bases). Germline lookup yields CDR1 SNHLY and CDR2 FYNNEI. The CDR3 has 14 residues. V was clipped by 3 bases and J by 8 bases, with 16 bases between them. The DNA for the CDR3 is TGTGCCAGCAGTGATCCTTGGGACATGGCCGAAGCTTTCTTT. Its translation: CASSDPWDMAEAFF.

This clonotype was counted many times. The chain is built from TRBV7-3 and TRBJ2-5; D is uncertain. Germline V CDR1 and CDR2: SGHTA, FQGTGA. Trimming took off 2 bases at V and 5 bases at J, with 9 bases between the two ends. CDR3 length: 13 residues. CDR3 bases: TGTGCCAGCAGCTTAGGCGAGAAGGAGACCCAGTACTTC. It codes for CASSLGEKETQYF. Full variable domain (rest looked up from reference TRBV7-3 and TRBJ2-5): GAGVSQTPSNKVTEKGKYVELRCDPISGHTALYWYRQSLGQGPEFLIYFQGTGAADDSGLPNDRFFAVRPEGSVSTLKIQRTERGDSAVYLCASSLGEKETQYFGPGTRLLVL.

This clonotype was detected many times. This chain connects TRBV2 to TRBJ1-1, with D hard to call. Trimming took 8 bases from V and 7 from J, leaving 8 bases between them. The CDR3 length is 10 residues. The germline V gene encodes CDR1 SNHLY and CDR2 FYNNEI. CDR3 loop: CASGRDEAFF. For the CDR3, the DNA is TGTGCCAGCGGACGGGATGAAGCTTTCTTT.

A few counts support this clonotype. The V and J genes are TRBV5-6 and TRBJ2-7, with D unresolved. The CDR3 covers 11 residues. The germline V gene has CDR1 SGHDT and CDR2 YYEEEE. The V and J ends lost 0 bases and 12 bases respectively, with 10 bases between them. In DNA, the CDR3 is TGTGCCAGCAGCTTGGGGAGCTTGAGGTACTTC. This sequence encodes CASSLGSLRYF.

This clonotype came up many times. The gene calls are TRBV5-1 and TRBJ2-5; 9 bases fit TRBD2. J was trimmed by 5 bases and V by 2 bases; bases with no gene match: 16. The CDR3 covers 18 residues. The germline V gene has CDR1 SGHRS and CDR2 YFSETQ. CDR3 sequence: CASSFGLRFTSGQETQYF. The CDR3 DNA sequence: TGCGCCAGCAGCTTCGGTCTTAGGTTTACTAGCGGGCAGGAGACCCAGTACTTC.

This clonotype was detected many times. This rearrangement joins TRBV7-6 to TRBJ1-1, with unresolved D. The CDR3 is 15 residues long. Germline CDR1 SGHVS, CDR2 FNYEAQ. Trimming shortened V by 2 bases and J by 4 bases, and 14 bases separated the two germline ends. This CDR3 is CASSLIEDRVTEAFF. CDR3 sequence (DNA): TGTGCCAGCAGCTTAATCGAGGATAGGGTCACTGAAGCTTTCTTT.

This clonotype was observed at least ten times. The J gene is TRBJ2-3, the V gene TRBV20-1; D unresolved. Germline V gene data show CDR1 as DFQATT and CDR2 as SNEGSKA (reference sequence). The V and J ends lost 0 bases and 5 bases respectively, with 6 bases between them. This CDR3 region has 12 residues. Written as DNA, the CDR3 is TGCAGTGCTAGAGATCTGGGAGATACGCAGTATTTT. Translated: CSARDLGDTQYF.

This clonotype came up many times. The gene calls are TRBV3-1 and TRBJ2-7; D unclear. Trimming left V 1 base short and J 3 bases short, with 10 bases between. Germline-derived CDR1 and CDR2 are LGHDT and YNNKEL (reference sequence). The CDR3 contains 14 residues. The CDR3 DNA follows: TGTGCCAGCAGCCAAGGCCCCGCGATCTACGAGCAGTACTTC. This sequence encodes CASSQGPAIYEQYF.

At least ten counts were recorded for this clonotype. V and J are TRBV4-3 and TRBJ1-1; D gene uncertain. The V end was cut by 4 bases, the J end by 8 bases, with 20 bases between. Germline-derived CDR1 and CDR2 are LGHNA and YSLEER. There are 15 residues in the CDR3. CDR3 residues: CASSPGLMGWLEAFF. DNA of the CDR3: TGCGCCAGCAGCCCAGGATTAATGGGCTGGTTGGAAGCTTTCTTT.

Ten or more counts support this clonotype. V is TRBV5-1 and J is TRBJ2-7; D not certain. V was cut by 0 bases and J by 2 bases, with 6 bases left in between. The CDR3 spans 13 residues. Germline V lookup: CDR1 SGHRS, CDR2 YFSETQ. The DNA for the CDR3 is TGCGCCAGCAGCTTGGATCCGCCCTACGAGCAGTACTTC. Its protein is CASSLDPPYEQYF.

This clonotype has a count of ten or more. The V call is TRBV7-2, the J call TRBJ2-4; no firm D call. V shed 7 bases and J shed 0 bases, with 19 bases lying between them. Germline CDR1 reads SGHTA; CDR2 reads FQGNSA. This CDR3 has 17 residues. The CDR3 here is CASTYGLARLAKNIQYF. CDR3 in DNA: TGTGCCAGCACTTACGGGCTGGCTCGATTAGCCAAAAACATTCAGTACTTC.

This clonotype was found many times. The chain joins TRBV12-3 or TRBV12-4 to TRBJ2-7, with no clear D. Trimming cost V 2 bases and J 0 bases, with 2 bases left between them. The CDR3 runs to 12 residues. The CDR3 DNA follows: TGTGCCAGCAGTTTACCCTCCTACGAGCAGTACTTC. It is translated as CASSLPSYEQYF.

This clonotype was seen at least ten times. The DNA of the CDR3 is TGCGCCAGCAGCCCCATCGCGGGGGTCTACAATGAGCAGTTCTTC. The encoded protein is CASSPIAGVYNEQFF. The chain couples TRBV4-1 to TRBJ2-1; 7 bases match TRBD2. Unmatched junction bases numbered 6, after V lost 4 bases and J lost 3 bases. The CDR3 is 15 residues long. The germline CDR1 and CDR2 sequences are MGHRA and YSYEKL.

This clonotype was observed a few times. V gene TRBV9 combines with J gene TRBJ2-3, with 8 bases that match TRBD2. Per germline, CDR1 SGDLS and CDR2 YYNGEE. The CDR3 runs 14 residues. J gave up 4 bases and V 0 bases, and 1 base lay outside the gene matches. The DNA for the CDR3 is TGTGCCAGCAGCGTAGCGGGAGGGCCAGATACGCAGTATTTT. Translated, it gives CASSVAGGPDTQYF.

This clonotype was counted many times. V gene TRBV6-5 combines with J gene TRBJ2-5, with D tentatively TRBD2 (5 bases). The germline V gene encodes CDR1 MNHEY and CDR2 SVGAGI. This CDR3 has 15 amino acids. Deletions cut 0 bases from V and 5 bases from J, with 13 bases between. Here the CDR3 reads CASSYSARRGETQYF. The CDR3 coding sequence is TGTGCCAGCAGTTACTCTGCCAGGCGCGGGGAGACCCAGTACTTC.

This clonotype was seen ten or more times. CDR3 sequence: CASSKEWGGTEAFF. Written as DNA, the CDR3 is TGTGCCAGCAGCAAAGAGTGGGGTGGCACTGAAGCTTTCTTT. V usage is TRBV21-1 and J usage is TRBJ1-1. TRBV21-1 has pseudogene status. There are 14 residues in the CDR3.

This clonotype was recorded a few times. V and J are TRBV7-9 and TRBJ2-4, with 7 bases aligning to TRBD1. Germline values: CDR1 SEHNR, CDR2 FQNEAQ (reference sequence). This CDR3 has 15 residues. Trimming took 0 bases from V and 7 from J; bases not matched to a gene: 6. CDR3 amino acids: CASSLARQGENIQYF. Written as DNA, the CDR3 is TGTGCCAGCAGCTTAGCGAGACAGGGCGAGAACATTCAGTACTTC.

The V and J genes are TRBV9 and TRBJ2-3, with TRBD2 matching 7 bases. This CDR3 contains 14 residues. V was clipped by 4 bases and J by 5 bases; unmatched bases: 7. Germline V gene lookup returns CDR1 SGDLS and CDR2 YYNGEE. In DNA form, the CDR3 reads TGTGCCAGCAGCCTCTTGGGGGGGGAAGATACGCAGTATTTT. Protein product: CASSLLGGEDTQYF.

The CDR3 here is CASSPPGVKETQYF. Written as DNA, the CDR3 is TGTGCCAGCAGTCCCCCGGGGGTGAAGGAGACCCAGTACTTC. The rearrangement uses TRBV27 and TRBJ2-5; maybe TRBD2 (6 bases). Deletions cut 5 bases from V and 5 bases from J, with 15 bases between. This CDR3 is 14 amino acids long. Germline V gene sequence: CDR1 MNHEY, CDR2 SMNVEV (reference sequence).

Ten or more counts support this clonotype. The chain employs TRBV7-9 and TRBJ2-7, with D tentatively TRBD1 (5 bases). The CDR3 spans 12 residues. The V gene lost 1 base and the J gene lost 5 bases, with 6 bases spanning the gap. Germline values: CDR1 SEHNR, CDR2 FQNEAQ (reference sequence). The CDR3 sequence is CASSLEGNEQYF. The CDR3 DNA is TGTGCCAGCAGCTTAGAGGGGAACGAGCAGTACTTC.